This entry is about one TCR beta chain. Clones were sequenced by immunoSEQ multiplex PCR, and TCRdb holds only the in-frame ones, with some missing. The sample records tens of thousands of clones, around 88% being singletons. V was trimmed by 2 bases and J by 5 bases, leaving 8 bases between them. Per the germline V gene, CDR1 is SGHNT and CDR2 is YYREEE (reference sequence). The CDR3 runs 14 residues. This specimen belongs to a study of blood T cell repertoires in COVID-19. The rearrangement uses TRBV5-4 and TRBJ1-6; no reliable D call. The sequenced material came from peripheral blood. The TCR comes from a woman in her seventies with acute or convalescent COVID-19. This chain's CDR3 is CASSLTENNSPLHF. CDR3 nucleotides: TGTGCCAGCAGCTTAACAGAAAATAATTCACCCCTCCACTTT. Full variable domain (missing parts from reference TRBV5-4 and TRBJ1-6): ETGVTQSPTHLIKTRGQQVTLRCSSQSGHNTVSWYQQALGQGPQFIFQYYREEENGRGNFPPRFSGLQFPNYSSELNVNALELDDSALYLCASSLTENNSPLHFGNGTRLTVT.